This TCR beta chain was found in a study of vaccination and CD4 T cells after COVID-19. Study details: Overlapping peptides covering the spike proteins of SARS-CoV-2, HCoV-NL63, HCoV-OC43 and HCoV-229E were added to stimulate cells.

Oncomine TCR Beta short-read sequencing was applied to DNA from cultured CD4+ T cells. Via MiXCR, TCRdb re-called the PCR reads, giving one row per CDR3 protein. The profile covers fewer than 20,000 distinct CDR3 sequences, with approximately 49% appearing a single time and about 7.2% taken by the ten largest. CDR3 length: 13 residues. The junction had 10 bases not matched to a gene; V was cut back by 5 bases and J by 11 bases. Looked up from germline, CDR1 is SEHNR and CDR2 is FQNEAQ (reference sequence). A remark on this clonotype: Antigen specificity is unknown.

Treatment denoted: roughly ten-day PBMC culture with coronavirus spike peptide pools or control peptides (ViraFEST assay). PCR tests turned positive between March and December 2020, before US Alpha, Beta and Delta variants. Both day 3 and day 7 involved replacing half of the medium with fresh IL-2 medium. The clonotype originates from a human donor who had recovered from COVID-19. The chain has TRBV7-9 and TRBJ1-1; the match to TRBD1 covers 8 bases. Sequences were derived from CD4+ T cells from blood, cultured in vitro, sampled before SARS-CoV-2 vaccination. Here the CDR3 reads CASSPWGTGWAFF. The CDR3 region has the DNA TGTGCCAGCAGCCCCTGGGGGACAGGTTGGGCTTTCTTT.